Here is one T cell receptor (beta chain) with its context. This clonotype was seen a few times. No cognate antigen has been identified for it. No base qualities exist here, and no much larger clone lies one base off it. This sample is part of a study of identical twins (dated by TCRdb to 2016 to 2018). Describing the broader study: TCR alpha and beta repertoires from monozygotic twins, unrelated adults of various ages and cord blood were deep-sequenced to test whether fetal clonotypes persist. Replicate twin experiments were performed at different times using different library preparation protocols to rule out contamination.

The CDR3 sequence holds 15 residues, the cysteine and phenylalanine included. The kept DNA is CDR3 alone, 45 bases in frame from the first base. V is cut by 2 bases and J by 4 bases, and the space between the germline ends is 15 bases. Taken from the germline V gene, the CDR1 and CDR2 loops are SGHRS and YFSETQ. Every donor in the study was a healthy Caucasian. Three pairs of female monozygotic twins, all aged 18 to 29 years, made up the twin cohort. CD4+ and CD8+ T cell populations were isolated with positive isolation kits from Invitrogen. The study at large found these results: Invariant T cells such as MAIT and iNKT could partly confound zero-insertion analyses, although diverse VJ usage argued against such confounding for most clonotypes. Out-of-frame TCR alpha sequences shared between twins showed an excess of low generation-probability sequences compared with coincidental sharing between unrelated individuals. Excess twin sharing in beta out-of-frame sequences was weaker because fewer shared sequences lowered the signal-to-noise ratio. Out-of-frame TCR alpha sharing in monozygotic twins was systematically underestimated by recombination models, whereas sharing between unrelated individuals was in agreement with the recombination models. Abundant cord blood beta clonotypes had fewer insertions, young adult naive repertoires showed a similar but weaker trend, and memory repertoires showed no such trend. Conclusions relied on cross-sectional statistical analysis, since the same donors could not be followed over many years.

Libraries were built with 5' RACE. The sequencer was an Illumina HiSeq 2000. A universal primer binding site was added through template switching, and the final cDNA carried a unique molecular identifier so that TCR cDNA molecules could be counted accurately. Specific primers in the conserved constant-segment region were used to synthesize first-strand cDNA for the TCR alpha and beta chains. To control for contamination, each cDNA library was double barcoded with a SMART-Mk sample barcode plus Illumina barcodes. TruSeq adapter sequences, together with Illumina sample barcodes, were added in two successive PCR steps. Sequencing of the TCR alpha and beta cDNA libraries was done on the Illumina HiSeq platform using custom primers. The authors processed their data as follows. MiGEC was used to process raw reads and extract unique molecular identifiers, and MiXCR was used to find CDR3 positions. Recombination models were inferred per individual with the repgenHMM and IGoR tools using an EM algorithm. Shared clonotypes were analyzed with the tcR package in R, and sharing was normalized by the product of cloneset sizes. Out-of-frame nonproductive sequences were analyzed to study raw recombination free of thymic and clonal selection effects. The public sequencing data were trimmed at Q25 with fastp and processed into clonotypes with MiXCR by TCRdb, which kept only in-frame beta chains. Each entry merges the rows of one CDR3 protein and shows their most common DNA and genes. TCRdb, not the original authors, processed these V and J calls. The table for this sample lists approximately 530,000 distinct CDR3 sequences; approximately 20% of them were counted only once. The ten largest clones represent around 0.5% of the sample.

The same specimen was also included in a second study, on yellow fever vaccine responses in identical twins. The second study reports: According to the authors, in identical twins the way T cells responded to vaccination appeared partly convergent and partly personalized. In the study, vaccine-responding T cell clones were precisely tracked in identical twins.

Here the chain combines TRBV5-1 and TRBJ2-5; a weak D assignment points to TRBD2 (5 bases agree). Source material: CD4+ T cells sorted from blood. This TCR was recovered from a woman between 18 and 29 years old in good health. Read as DNA, the sequence is TGCGCCAGCAGCTTCCGGGATGCGCCGCGAGAGACCCAGTACTTC. Its protein product is CASSFRDAPRETQYF.